The 29 T cell receptor beta chains below come from one sample, sequenced in a study of shared clonotypes between healthy human individuals (dated by TCRdb to about 2020). Library preparation employed the immunoSEQ multiplex PCR assay. The table comes from immuneACCESS by way of TCRdb, which keeps in-frame sequences with V and J called. Part of the clones is missing from these tables; in studies checked, under half for an unresolved V gene and the rest for unknown reasons. This sample holds some 2.1 million clones; roughly 94% were observed only once. In total, the top ten clones hold around 0.13% of the sample. Sequencing was performed on naive CD4+ T cells sorted from blood. Interpreted using the paper, the cell subset or site label stands for: CD45RA+ positively selected. The origin of the receptors is a man in his late teens or twenties in good health.

This clone was seen a single time. The chain recombines TRBV27 with TRBJ1-2; 10 positions match TRBD1. The CDR3 spans 16 residues. CDR1 is MNHEY, CDR2 SMNVEV, per germline (reference sequence). With V trimmed by 2 bases and J by 4 bases, 7 bases remained unmatched. This chain's CDR3 is CASSLRGQGFGYGYTF. CDR3 nucleotides: TGTGCCAGCAGTTTAAGGGGACAGGGGTTCGGCTATGGCTACACCTTC.

The CDR3 nucleotides are TGTGCCAGCAGCTTAATCCACGACACAGATACGCAGTATTTT. Translation: CASSLIHDTDTQYF. The rearrangement joins TRBV7-3 to TRBJ2-3; D remains unclear. The CDR3 sequence is 14 residues long. The ends were cut back, 1 base at V and 2 bases at J, with 7 bases in the middle. Germline V gene data show CDR1 as SGHTA and CDR2 as FQGTGA.

For this clone: In the same sample, other DNA sequences code for this CDR3. This chain joins TRBV6-5 and TRBJ2-5, with D unresolved. From germline, CDR1 is MNHEY and CDR2 SVGAGI. V lost 3 bases to trimming and J lost 1 base, with 6 bases between them. CDR3 length: 13 amino acids. CDR3 loop: CASSYTVQETQYF. CDR3 DNA sequence: TGTGCCAGCAGTTATACTGTCCAAGAGACCCAGTACTTC.

The rearrangement uses TRBV4-2 and TRBJ1-2; D gene ambiguous. The germline gives CDR1 LGHNA, CDR2 YNFKEQ. CDR3 size: 15 residues. With 0 bases removed from V and 4 bases from J, the gap between germline ends came to 12 bases. This chain's CDR3 is CASSQDRLRAYGYTF. Here the CDR3 DNA reads TGTGCCAGCAGCCAAGATCGACTAAGGGCCTATGGCTACACCTTC.

The rearrangement uses TRBV27 and TRBJ2-1; D may be TRBD2 (6 bases). CDR1 is MNHEY and CDR2 is SMNVEV in the germline V gene (reference sequence). V was clipped by 2 bases and J by 3 bases, with 14 bases between them. This CDR3 has 16 amino acids. CDR3 sequence (DNA): TGTGCCAGCAGTTTAGCTACCGTGGAGGGCTACAATGAGCAGTTCTTC. It specifies CASSLATVEGYNEQFF.

The chain carries TRBV19 and TRBJ1-5; no clear D gene. Germline CDR1 reads LNHDA; CDR2 reads SQIVND (reference sequence). The CDR3 sequence is 15 residues long. Trimming pared 4 bases from V and 0 bases from J, leaving 10 bases between. The CDR3: CASSTGSHSNQPQHF. The CDR3 DNA sequence: TGTGCCAGTAGTACCGGATCGCATAGCAATCAGCCCCAGCATTTT.

The chain recombines TRBV2 with TRBJ1-3; the D gene is possibly TRBD1 (6 bases). V was cut by 11 bases and J by 0 bases, with 14 bases left in between. Per germline, CDR1 SNHLY and CDR2 FYNNEI. This CDR3 has 14 residues. As DNA, the CDR3 is TGTGCCGGTAGACAGGAAAGCTCTGGAAACACCATATATTTT. Residues: CAGRQESSGNTIYF. Drawing the rest from reference TRBV2 and TRBJ1-3, the complete variable domain is EPEVTQTPSHQVTQMGQEVILRCVPISNHLYFYWYRQILGQKVEFLVSFYNNEISEKSEIFDDQFSVERPDGSNFTLKIRSTKLEDSAMYFCAGRQESSGNTIYFGEGSWLTVV.

CDR3 sequence: CASSLLGRGNTEAFF. In DNA form, the CDR3 reads TGTGCCAGCAGTTTATTGGGCAGGGGGAACACTGAAGCTTTCTTT. The V and J genes are TRBV27 and TRBJ1-1, with D possibly TRBD1 on 6 matching bases. Germline V CDR1 and CDR2: MNHEY, SMNVEV (reference sequence). This CDR3 is built from 15 residues. V lost 1 base and J 1 base, leaving 10 bases between the germline ends.

In its sample, this clone was seen once. The genes are TRBV10-3 and TRBJ2-7; 7 positions match TRBD1. V trimming: 0 bases; J trimming: 6 bases; junction bases outside the gene matches: 5. Germline V CDR1 and CDR2: ENHRY, SYGVKD. This CDR3 has 14 residues. The CDR3 nucleotides read TGTGCCATCAGTGAGTCCACAGGGGAGCGCGAGCAGTACTTC. This gives the protein CAISESTGEREQYF.

The chain couples TRBV2 to TRBJ2-5; D tentatively fits TRBD1 or TRBD2 (5 bases each). The CDR3 is 14 amino acids. V lost 6 bases, J lost 3 bases, and 14 bases lay in between. Looked up from germline, CDR1 is SNHLY and CDR2 is FYNNEI. The CDR3 here is CASSYGALEETQYF. The DNA of the CDR3 is TGTGCCAGCAGCTACGGGGCGTTGGAAGAGACCCAGTACTTC. Together with reference TRBV2 and TRBJ2-5, the CDR3 gives the full variable domain: EPEVTQTPSHQVTQMGQEVILRCVPISNHLYFYWYRQILGQKVEFLVSFYNNEISEKSEIFDDQFSVERPDGSNFTLKIRSTKLEDSAMYFCASSYGALEETQYFGPGTRLLVL.

V gene TRBV28 combines with J gene TRBJ2-2; D unclear. The V end lost 3 bases, the J end lost 3 bases, and 11 bases lay between the germline ends. The CDR3 length is 15 residues. Germline values: CDR1 MDHEN, CDR2 SYDVKM. This chain's CDR3 is CASSFSARYTGELFF. In DNA, the CDR3 is TGTGCCAGCAGTTTTTCGGCCAGATACACCGGGGAGCTGTTTTTT. Full variable domain (outside the CDR3, taken from reference TRBV28 and TRBJ2-2): DVKVTQSSRYLVKRTGEKVFLECVQDMDHENMFWYRQDPGLGLRLIYFSYDVKMKEKGDIPEGYSVSREKKERFSLILESASTNQTSMYLCASSFSARYTGELFFGEGSRLTVL.

V usage is TRBV9 and J usage is TRBJ1-3; D not resolved. The CDR3 is 15 residues long. The germline V gene encodes CDR1 SGDLS and CDR2 YYNGEE. V was shortened by 1 base and J by 4 bases, with 12 bases between the two germline ends. CDR3 sequence reads: CASSVSLGVGNTIYF. The CDR3 nucleotides are TGTGCCAGCAGCGTATCTTTGGGAGTCGGAAACACCATATATTTT.

The chain has TRBV6-4 and TRBJ2-2, with a tentative D call TRBD1 (6 bases). Trimming pared 0 bases from V and 2 bases from J, leaving 16 bases between. CDR1 and CDR2 (germline): MRHNA, SNTAGT. The CDR3 totals 18 residues. In DNA, the CDR3 is TGTGCCAGCAGTGACTCATTTAGGGGGATCCACAACACCGGGGAGCTGTTTTTT. It specifies CASSDSFRGIHNTGELFF.

The genes are TRBV19 and TRBJ2-7; D possibly corresponds to TRBD1 (7 bases). Looked up from germline, CDR1 is LNHDA and CDR2 is SQIVND (reference sequence). Trimming removed 4 bases from V and 2 bases from J, with 12 bases in between. The CDR3 has 14 amino acids. For the CDR3, the DNA is TGTGCCAGTAGTACCCCAGGGGGGACCTACGAGCAGTACTTC. This translates into CASSTPGGTYEQYF.

This rearrangement joins TRBV27 to TRBJ2-5; the match to TRBD1 covers 8 bases. CDR1 is MNHEY, CDR2 SMNVEV, per germline (reference sequence). V dropped 6 bases and J dropped 3; count of bases not matched to a gene: 6. This CDR3 has 14 residues. The CDR3 protein is CASRDGQGKETQYF. The CDR3 bases are TGTGCCAGCAGGGACGGACAGGGAAAAGAGACCCAGTACTTC.

The rearrangement joins TRBV25-1 to TRBJ2-4; TRBD1 matches at 9 bases. CDR3 size: 16 residues. V lost 4 bases to trimming and J lost 7 bases; unmatched junction nucleotides: 11. Germline V gives CDR1 MGHDK, CDR2 SYGVNS. This chain's CDR3 is CASSGLPGTGNNIQYF. The DNA for the CDR3 is TGTGCCAGCAGTGGACTGCCCGGGACAGGGAACAACATTCAGTACTTC.

The V gene is TRBV7-2, the J gene TRBJ2-7, with D tentatively TRBD2 (5 bases). With 5 bases removed from V and 3 bases from J, the gap between germline ends came to 14 bases. The CDR3 totals 14 residues. The germline CDR1 and CDR2 sequences are SGHTA and FQGNSA. The CDR3 spells CASSPGWSVYEQYF. The CDR3 DNA sequence: TGTGCCAGCAGCCCGGGATGGAGCGTCTACGAGCAGTACTTC.

In its sample, this clone was seen once. Other DNA sequences within the sample encode an identical CDR3. The chain combines TRBV19 with TRBJ2-5, with 8 positions matching TRBD1. Germline CDR1 and CDR2: LNHDA and SQIVND (reference sequence). CDR3 length equals 16 residues. Trimming removed 1 base from V and 2 bases from J; junction bases left unmatched: 6. The CDR3 DNA is TGTGCCAGTAGTATAGGGGGGACAGGAGTGCAAGAGACCCAGTACTTC. It encodes CASSIGGTGVQETQYF.

The V and J genes are TRBV27 and TRBJ1-4; the D gene is possibly TRBD1 (6 bases). The germline gives CDR1 MNHEY, CDR2 SMNVEV (reference sequence). V was clipped by 7 bases and J by 2 bases, with 20 bases between them. The CDR3 covers 17 residues. CDR3 DNA sequence: TGTGCCAGCATGAGATCGGCTGGGGGCTATACTAATGAAAAACTGTTTTTT. Amino acids: CASMRSAGGYTNEKLFF. Full variable domain (missing parts from reference TRBV27 and TRBJ1-4): EAQVTQNPRYLITVTGKKLTVTCSQNMNHEYMSWYRQDPGLGLRQIYYSMNVEVTDKGDVPEGYKVSRKEKRNFPLILESPSPNQTSLYFCASMRSAGGYTNEKLFFGSGTQLSVL.

This clone has only a few counts. The chain is built from TRBV5-1 and TRBJ2-5; D is uncertain. Germline V lookup: CDR1 SGHRS, CDR2 YFSETQ. Trimming left V 0 bases short and J 1 base short, with 7 bases between. This CDR3 is built from 14 residues. The DNA for the CDR3 is TGCGCCAGCAGCTTGGGGGTGGTCCAAGAGACCCAGTACTTC. Residues: CASSLGVVQETQYF.

The chain uses TRBV28 and TRBJ1-2; 8 positions match TRBD1. Per the germline V gene, CDR1 is MDHEN and CDR2 is SYDVKM. With V trimmed by 2 bases and J by 7 bases, 6 bases remained unmatched. The CDR3 sequence is 14 residues long. CDR3 residues: CASSLEQGASGYTF. In DNA form, the CDR3 reads TGTGCCAGCAGTTTAGAGCAGGGGGCGAGTGGCTACACCTTC.

The chain couples TRBV28 to TRBJ1-5; 7 bases are shared with TRBD1. The V gene end was trimmed by 3 bases and the J gene end by 4 bases; junction bases not matched to a gene: 6. Germline assignment: CDR1 MDHEN and CDR2 SYDVKM. The CDR3 extends over 15 amino acids. CDR3 amino acids: CASSFLGGQNQPQHF. DNA for the CDR3: TGTGCCAGCAGTTTTTTGGGGGGACAGAATCAGCCCCAGCATTTT.

This clone was detected only a few times. CDR3 sequence (DNA): TGTGCCAGCAGCTTATCGGCTTTCTTCTCCTACGAGCAGTACTTC. Amino acid sequence: CASSLSAFFSYEQYF. The genes are TRBV7-2 and TRBJ2-7; D is unresolved. This CDR3 has 15 amino acids. Germline CDR1 SGHTA, CDR2 FQGNSA. V lost 2 bases and J lost 0, with 11 bases in between.

V and J are TRBV29-1 and TRBJ2-5; maybe TRBD1 (6 bases). CDR1 and CDR2 (germline): SQVTM, ANQGSEA. This CDR3 comprises 11 residues. The CDR3 here is CSTGSPETQYF. The CDR3, as DNA: TGCAGTACAGGGTCCCCGGAGACCCAGTACTTC.

The chain uses TRBV29-1 and TRBJ2-3; TRBD2 is a possible D gene (6 bases). CDR3 length: 14 residues. CDR1 and CDR2 from the germline V gene are SQVTM and ANQGSEA. Trimming shortened V by 1 base and J by 4 bases, and 12 bases separated the two germline ends. As DNA, the CDR3 is TGCAGCGTTGAAGGGAAACTAGCTCCAGATACGCAGTATTTT. Protein product: CSVEGKLAPDTQYF.

This clone was found once. The gene calls are TRBV29-1 and TRBJ1-2, with a weak D call TRBD1 (5 bases). Trimming stripped 0 bases from V and 4 bases from J, with 15 bases between. The CDR3 has 15 residues. In germline, CDR1 is SQVTM, CDR2 ANQGSEA. The CDR3 region is CSVEDFRAGSYGYTF. The CDR3 bases are TGCAGCGTTGAAGATTTTAGGGCAGGGAGCTATGGCTACACCTTC.

Of note for this clone: The junction differs from germline at one of its ends, possibly a read error. The rearrangement links TRBV7-7 to TRBJ2-2; a possible D gene is TRBD2 (5 bases). This CDR3 comprises 14 residues. Germline CDR1 reads SSHAT; CDR2 reads FNYEAQ (reference sequence). Here the CDR3 reads CASSFGENTGELFF. CDR3 in DNA: TGTGCTAGCAGCTTCGGGGAGAACACCGGGGAGCTGTTTTTT.

V and J are TRBV28 and TRBJ1-2; unclear D gene. The V end was cut by 8 bases, the J end by 0 bases, with 19 bases between. Germline values: CDR1 MDHEN, CDR2 SYDVKM. The CDR3 is 16 residues long. This CDR3 is CASLAVEGKTNYGYTF. DNA for the CDR3: TGTGCCAGCCTGGCTGTGGAGGGCAAAACTAACTATGGCTACACCTTC.

Ten or more counts support this clone. The sample carries other DNA sequences with the same CDR3. The chain joins TRBV9 to TRBJ1-1, with D perhaps matching TRBD1 (6 bases). The CDR3 runs 14 residues. Germline assignment: CDR1 SGDLS and CDR2 YYNGEE. Trimming removed 5 bases at V and 3 bases at J, with 14 bases between. The CDR3: CASRRAGVDTEAFF. The CDR3 DNA reads TGTGCCAGCAGGCGTGCAGGGGTCGACACTGAAGCTTTCTTT.